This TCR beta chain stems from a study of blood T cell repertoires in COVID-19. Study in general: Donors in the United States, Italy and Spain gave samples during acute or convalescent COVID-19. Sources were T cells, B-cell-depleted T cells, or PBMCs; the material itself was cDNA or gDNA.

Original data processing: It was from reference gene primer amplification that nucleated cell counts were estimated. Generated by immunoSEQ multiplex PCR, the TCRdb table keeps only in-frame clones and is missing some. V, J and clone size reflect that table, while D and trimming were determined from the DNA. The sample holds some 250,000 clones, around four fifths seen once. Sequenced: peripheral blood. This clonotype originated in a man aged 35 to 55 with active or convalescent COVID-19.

The CDR3 protein is CAWSAGGGLSYEQYF. The CDR3 nucleotides read TGTGCCTGGAGTGCCGGGGGGGGATTATCCTACGAGCAGTACTTC. The chain links TRBV30 to TRBJ2-7; 8 nucleotides line up with TRBD2. The CDR3 has 15 amino acids. Germline CDR1 reads GTSNPN; CDR2 reads SVGIG (reference sequence). The trim removed 1 base at V and 1 base at J, leaving 6 bases unmatched.